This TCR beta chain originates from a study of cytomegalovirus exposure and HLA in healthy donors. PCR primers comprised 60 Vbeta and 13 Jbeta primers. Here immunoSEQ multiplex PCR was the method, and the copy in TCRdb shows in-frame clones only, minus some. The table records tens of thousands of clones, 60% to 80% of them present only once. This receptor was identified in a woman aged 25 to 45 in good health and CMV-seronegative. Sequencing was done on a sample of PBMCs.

CDR3 in amino acids: CASLAGEGQPQHF. The CDR3 DNA reads TGTGCCAGCTTAGCAGGGGAAGGTCAGCCCCAGCATTTT. The V and J genes are TRBV18 and TRBJ1-5; D is perhaps TRBD1 (6 bases). CDR3 length: 13 amino acids. V was clipped by 7 bases and J by 6 bases, with 13 bases between them. Germline V lookup: CDR1 KGHSH, CDR2 LQKENI.